These 16 T cell receptor beta chains share one sample of origin, sequenced in a study of T cell clonotyping in hematopoietic cell transplantation. Only in-frame clones appear in the TCRdb table, and some are missing; sequencing was by immunoSEQ multiplex PCR. Found here are about 4,600 clones, 60% to 80% of them singletons; the top ten hold roughly 30%. Specimen: peripheral blood mononuclear cells, collected 100 days after allogeneic stem cell transplant. The receptors here all came from a female patient in her forties or fifties who had an allogeneic stem cell transplant from an unrelated donor, so the T cells may come from the graft donor. Some clones in this sample may be carry-over from other donors' samples.

The chain has TRBV6-5 and TRBJ1-2; 9 positions agree with TRBD1. The CDR3 is made up of 14 amino acids. The J segment lost 4 bases and the V segment lost 4 bases, leaving 4 bases of the junction unmatched. The germline CDR1 and CDR2 sequences are MNHEY and SVGAGI. As DNA, the CDR3 is TGTGCCAGCAGTTGGGACAGGGAGAGCTATGGCTACACCTTC. Its protein is CASSWDRESYGYTF.

DNA of the CDR3: TGTGCCAGTACCCCGACTAGCGGGGACTACAATGAGCAGTTCTTC. Translation: CASTPTSGDYNEQFF. This chain links TRBV19 with TRBJ2-1; 11 bases agree with TRBD2. The ends lost 7 bases at V and 3 bases at J; junction bases unmatched: 5. CDR1 and CDR2 (germline): LNHDA, SQIVND (reference sequence). The CDR3 is 15 amino acids.

This chain links TRBV2 with TRBJ2-2; 11 bases line up with TRBD2. The germline CDR1 and CDR2 sequences are SNHLY and FYNNEI. There are 16 residues in the CDR3. The J segment lost 1 base and the V segment lost 6 bases, leaving 4 bases of the junction unmatched. Written as DNA, the CDR3 is TGTGCCAGCAGGGGTCTAGCGGGGGGGAACACCGGGGAGCTGTTTTTT. It yields the protein CASRGLAGGNTGELFF.

The sample holds one count of this clone. The sample has other DNA sequences that encode this CDR3 too. This chain joins TRBV28 and TRBJ1-1; unclear D gene. The V end was cut by 4 bases, the J end by 1 base, with 10 bases between. Germline V gene lookup returns CDR1 MDHEN and CDR2 SYDVKM. The CDR3 extends over 14 amino acids. The CDR3: CASSSGRGNTEAFF. The CDR3 nucleotides read TGTGCCAGCAGTTCCGGCCGGGGGAACACTGAAGCTTTCTTT.

This chain connects TRBV19 to TRBJ1-6, with 9 bases fitting TRBD1. Germline V lookup: CDR1 LNHDA, CDR2 SQIVND (reference sequence). CDR3 length: 14 amino acids. Unmatched junction bases numbered 10, after V lost 9 bases and J lost 10 bases. This CDR3 reads CASTGGTGSSPLHF. The CDR3 DNA sequence: TGTGCCAGCACCGGTGGGACAGGGTCCTCACCCCTCCACTTT.

The chain is built from TRBV19 and TRBJ1-2; TRBD1 might be the D (6 bases). The germline CDR1 and CDR2 sequences are LNHDA and SQIVND (reference sequence). The V end was cut by 10 bases, the J end by 8 bases, with 20 bases between. The CDR3 consists of 13 residues. The CDR3 DNA reads TGTGCCACCCTTAATAGGGGGAGGAAAGGCTACACCTTC. Translated, it gives CATLNRGRKGYTF.

The chain links TRBV5-6 to TRBJ2-4; D is unresolved. The V gene's germline CDR1 is SGHDT and CDR2 YYEEEE. Deletions cut 3 bases from V and 6 bases from J, with 16 bases between. The length of the CDR3 is 15 residues. CDR3 loop: CASSSFIDTGNIQYF. The CDR3 DNA sequence: TGTGCCAGCAGCTCCTTCATAGATACCGGAAACATTCAGTACTTC.

The chain joins TRBV19 to TRBJ2-7; either TRBD1 or TRBD2 may supply D (5 bases each). This CDR3 comprises 14 residues. The V and J ends lost 10 bases and 7 bases respectively, with 23 bases between them. Germline V CDR1 and CDR2: LNHDA, SQIVND (reference sequence). CDR3 amino acids: CATTRGGPGGEQYF. The DNA for the CDR3 is TGTGCCACCACGAGGGGCGGGCCAGGAGGAGAGCAGTACTTC.

This clone was recorded a few times. The V call is TRBV28, the J call TRBJ1-3; D ambiguous. Trimming cost V 7 bases and J 4 bases, with 11 bases left between them. CDR3 length: 13 amino acids. Germline assignment: CDR1 MDHEN and CDR2 SYDVKM. The CDR3 is CASIQAIGNTIYF. CDR3 coding DNA: TGTGCCAGCATCCAAGCGATAGGAAACACCATATATTTT.

The gene calls are TRBV2 and TRBJ1-2, with D perhaps matching TRBD1 (6 bases). The CDR3 spans 13 residues. V lost 8 bases and J 5 bases, leaving 15 bases between the germline ends. Germline V CDR1 and CDR2: SNHLY, FYNNEI. CDR3 region: CASGTGNQYGYTF. The CDR3 DNA reads TGTGCCAGCGGTACAGGGAACCAGTATGGCTACACCTTC.

The J gene is TRBJ1-2, the V gene TRBV28, with D unclear. This CDR3 has 12 amino acids. V was trimmed by 1 base and J by 9 bases, leaving 9 bases between them. The germline V gene has CDR1 MDHEN and CDR2 SYDVKM. The CDR3 spells CASSLFGLSYTF. The CDR3 nucleotides are TGTGCCAGCAGTTTATTCGGACTCAGCTACACCTTC.

This clone was counted a single time. The chain links TRBV10-3 to TRBJ2-1; the match to TRBD2 covers 10 bases. CDR1 ENHRY and CDR2 SYGVKD come from the germline V gene. This CDR3 has 17 amino acids. J was trimmed by 5 bases and V by 2 bases; bases with no gene match: 9. CDR3 loop: CAISETVAGGQDNEQFF. CDR3 bases: TGTGCCATCAGTGAGACTGTAGCGGGGGGCCAGGACAATGAGCAGTTCTTC.

The V and J genes are TRBV6-1 and TRBJ2-3, with D tentatively TRBD2 (6 bases). This CDR3 has 13 amino acids. Between the trimmed V and J ends, which lost 4 bases and 6 bases, there was a span of 11 bases. CDR1 is MNHNS, CDR2 SASEGT, per germline. The CDR3 is CASSGPRGDTQYF. Written as DNA, the CDR3 is TGTGCCAGCAGTGGGCCTCGGGGGGATACGCAGTATTTT.

The chain employs TRBV7-3 and TRBJ2-1, with no clear D. This CDR3 contains 16 residues. The germline CDR1 and CDR2 sequences are SGHTA and FQGTGA. V was pared by 2 bases and J by 3 bases, with 14 bases between. CDR3 amino acids: CASSLSGSSRYNEQFF. The CDR3 DNA is TGTGCCAGCAGCTTATCGGGCAGCAGCCGCTACAATGAGCAGTTCTTC. Using reference TRBV7-3 and TRBJ2-1 for the parts outside the CDR3, the full variable domain is GAGVSQTPSNKVTEKGKYVELRCDPISGHTALYWYRQSLGQGPEFLIYFQGTGAADDSGLPNDRFFAVRPEGSVSTLKIQRTERGDSAVYLCASSLSGSSRYNEQFFGPGTRLTVL.

The CDR3 sequence is CASSRTSGVDTQYF. CDR3 DNA: TGTGCCAGTAGTCGGACTAGCGGGGTAGATACGCAGTATTTT. The genes are TRBV19 and TRBJ2-3; 12 bases align to TRBD2. In germline, CDR1 is LNHDA, CDR2 SQIVND (reference sequence). The CDR3 spans 14 residues. With V trimmed by 5 bases and J by 5 bases, 2 bases remained unmatched. Together with reference TRBV19 and TRBJ2-3, the CDR3 gives the full variable domain: DGGITQSPKYLFRKEGQNVTLSCEQNLNHDAMYWYRQDPGQGLRLIYYSQIVNDFQKGDIAEGYSVSREKKESFPLTVTSAQKNPTAFYLCASSRTSGVDTQYFGPGTRLTVL.

The chain recombines TRBV4-1 with TRBJ2-3, with TRBD2 matching 7 bases. Germline-derived CDR1 and CDR2 are MGHRA and YSYEKL. After removal of 0 bases from V and 5 bases from J, the junction contained 14 bases not matched to a gene. The CDR3 runs 18 residues. CDR3 sequence (DNA): TGCGCCAGCAGCCAAGATGCGGGTAGCGGGTTTTGGGGAGATACGCAGTATTTT. Translation gives CASSQDAGSGFWGDTQYF.